The clone carrying this T cell receptor beta chain was picked up many times. The antigen is unknown. With 1 base removed from V and 3 bases from J, the gap between germline ends came to 6 bases. This CDR3 comprises 13 residues. CDR1 MGHRA and CDR2 YSYEKL come from the germline V gene. The sample is drawn from a study of early T cells in non-severe SARS-CoV-2 infection. Across the whole study: Chains from this unsorted whole-blood bulk RNA could not be paired.

Study findings and constraints: The matching step, a VDJdb search, favored anti-spike CD8 responses and missed private and CD4 specificities.

Molecules of cDNA were individually given unique molecular identifiers that were attached to them. Each CDR3 protein is one row after TCRdb ran MiXCR on the 5' RACE reads. The table has around 80,000 distinct CDR3 sequences, 8.5% to 12% seen once. This chain uses TRBV4-1 with TRBJ2-5; no clear D gene. The source is an adult who was a healthcare worker with PCR-confirmed SARS-CoV-2 infection or an uninfected control (not recorded which). Sequencing was performed on whole blood, taken at baseline. The CDR3 here is CASSQGSEETQYF. The CDR3 bases are TGCGCCAGCAGCCAAGGGTCGGAAGAGACCCAGTACTTC.